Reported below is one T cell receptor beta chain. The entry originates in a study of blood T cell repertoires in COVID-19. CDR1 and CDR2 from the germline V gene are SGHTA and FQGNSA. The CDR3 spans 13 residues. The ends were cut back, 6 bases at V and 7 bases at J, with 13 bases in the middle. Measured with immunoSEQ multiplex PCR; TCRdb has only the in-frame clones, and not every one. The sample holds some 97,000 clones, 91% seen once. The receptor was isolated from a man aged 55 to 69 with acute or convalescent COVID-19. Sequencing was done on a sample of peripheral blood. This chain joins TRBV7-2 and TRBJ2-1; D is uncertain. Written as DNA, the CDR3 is TGTGCCAGCAGTCGTGATCCTAGGAATGAGCAGTTCTTC. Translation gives CASSRDPRNEQFF. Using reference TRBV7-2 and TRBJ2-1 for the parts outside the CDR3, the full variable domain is GAGVSQSPSNKVTEKGKDVELRCDPISGHTALYWYRQSLGQGLEFLIYFQGNSAPDKSGLPSDRFSAERTGGSVSTLTIQRTQQEDSAVYLCASSRDPRNEQFFGPGTRLTVL.